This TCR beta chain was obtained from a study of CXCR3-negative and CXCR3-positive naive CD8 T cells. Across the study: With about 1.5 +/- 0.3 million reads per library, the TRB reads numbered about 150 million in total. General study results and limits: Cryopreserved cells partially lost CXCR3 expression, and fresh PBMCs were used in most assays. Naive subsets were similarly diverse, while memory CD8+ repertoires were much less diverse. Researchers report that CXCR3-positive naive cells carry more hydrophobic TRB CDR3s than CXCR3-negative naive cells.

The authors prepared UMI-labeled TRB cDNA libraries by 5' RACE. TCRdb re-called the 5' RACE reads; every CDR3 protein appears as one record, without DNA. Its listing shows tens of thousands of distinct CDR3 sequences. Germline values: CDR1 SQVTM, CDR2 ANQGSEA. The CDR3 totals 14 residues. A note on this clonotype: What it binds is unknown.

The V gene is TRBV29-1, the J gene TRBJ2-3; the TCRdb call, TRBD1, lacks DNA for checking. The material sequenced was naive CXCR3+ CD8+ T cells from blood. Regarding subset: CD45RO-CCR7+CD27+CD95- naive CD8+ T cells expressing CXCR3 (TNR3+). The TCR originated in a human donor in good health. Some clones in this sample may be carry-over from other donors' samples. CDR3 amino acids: CSVEGGHITDTQYF.